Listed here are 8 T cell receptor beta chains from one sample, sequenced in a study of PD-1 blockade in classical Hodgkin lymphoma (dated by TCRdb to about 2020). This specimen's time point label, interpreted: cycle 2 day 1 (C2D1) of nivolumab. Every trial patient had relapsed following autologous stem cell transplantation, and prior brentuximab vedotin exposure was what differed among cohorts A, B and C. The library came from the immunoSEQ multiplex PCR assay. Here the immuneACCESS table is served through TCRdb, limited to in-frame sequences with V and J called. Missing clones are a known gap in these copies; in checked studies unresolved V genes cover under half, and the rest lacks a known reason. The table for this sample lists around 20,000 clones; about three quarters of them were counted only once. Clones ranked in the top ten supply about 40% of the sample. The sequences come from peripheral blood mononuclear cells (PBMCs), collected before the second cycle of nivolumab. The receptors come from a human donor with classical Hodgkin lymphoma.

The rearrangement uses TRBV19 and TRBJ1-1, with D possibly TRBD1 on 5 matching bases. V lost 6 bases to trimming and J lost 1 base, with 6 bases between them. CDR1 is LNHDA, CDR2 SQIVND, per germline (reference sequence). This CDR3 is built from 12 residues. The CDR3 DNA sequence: TGTGCCAGTAGCGGACAGAACACTGAAGCTTTCTTT. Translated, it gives CASSGQNTEAFF.

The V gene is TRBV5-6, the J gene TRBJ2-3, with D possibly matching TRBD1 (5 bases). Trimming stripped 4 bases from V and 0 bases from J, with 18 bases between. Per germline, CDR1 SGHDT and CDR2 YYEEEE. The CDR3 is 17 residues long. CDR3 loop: CASSPVDSAASTDTQYF. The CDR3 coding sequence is TGTGCCAGCAGCCCAGTCGACAGCGCCGCTAGCACAGATACGCAGTATTTT. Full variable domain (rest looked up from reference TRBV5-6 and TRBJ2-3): DAGVTQSPTHLIKTRGQQVTLRCSPKSGHDTVSWYQQALGQGPQFIFQYYEEEERQRGNFPDRFSGHQFPNYSSELNVNALLLGDSALYLCASSPVDSAASTDTQYFGPGTRLTVL.

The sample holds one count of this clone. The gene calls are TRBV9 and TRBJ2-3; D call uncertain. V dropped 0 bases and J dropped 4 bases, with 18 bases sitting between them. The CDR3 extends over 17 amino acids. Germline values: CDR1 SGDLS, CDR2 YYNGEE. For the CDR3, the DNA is TGTGCCAGCAGCGTAGCGTTCGGGCAGATAGGGCCAGATACGCAGTATTTT. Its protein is CASSVAFGQIGPDTQYF.

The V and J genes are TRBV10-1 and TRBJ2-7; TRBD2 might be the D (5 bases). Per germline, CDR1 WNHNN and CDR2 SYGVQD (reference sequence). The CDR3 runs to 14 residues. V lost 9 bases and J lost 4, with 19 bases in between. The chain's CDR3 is CASITGTKGYEQYF. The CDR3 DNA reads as TGCGCCAGTATTACGGGAACCAAAGGATACGAGCAGTACTTC.

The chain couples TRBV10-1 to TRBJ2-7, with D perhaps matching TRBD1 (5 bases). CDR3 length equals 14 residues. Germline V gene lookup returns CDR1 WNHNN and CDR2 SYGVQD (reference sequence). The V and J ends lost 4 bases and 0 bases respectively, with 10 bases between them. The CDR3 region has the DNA TGCGCCAGCAGTGGACCCCAGGGCTCCTACGAGCAGTACTTC. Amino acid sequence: CASSGPQGSYEQYF.

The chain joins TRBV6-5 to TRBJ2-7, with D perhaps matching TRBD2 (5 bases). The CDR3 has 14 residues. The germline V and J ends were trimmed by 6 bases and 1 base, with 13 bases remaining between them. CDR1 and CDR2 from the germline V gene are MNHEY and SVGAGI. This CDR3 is CASRGGGRSYEQYF. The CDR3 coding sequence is TGTGCCAGCAGGGGCGGAGGTCGGTCCTACGAGCAGTACTTC.

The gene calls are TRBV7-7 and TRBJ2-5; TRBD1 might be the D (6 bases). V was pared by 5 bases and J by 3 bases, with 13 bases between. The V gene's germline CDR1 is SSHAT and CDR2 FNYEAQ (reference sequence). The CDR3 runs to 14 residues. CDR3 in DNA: TGTGCCAGCAGCCCGGACAGCCTAAAAGAGACCCAGTACTTC. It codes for CASSPDSLKETQYF.

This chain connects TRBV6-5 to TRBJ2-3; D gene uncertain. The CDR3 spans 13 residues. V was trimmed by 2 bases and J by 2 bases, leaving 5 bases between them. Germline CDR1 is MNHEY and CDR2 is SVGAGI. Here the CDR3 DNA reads TGTGCCAGCAGTTACAGTCACACAGATACGCAGTATTTT. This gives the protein CASSYSHTDTQYF.